The T cell receptor (beta chain) described here comes from a study of OX40 agonist ivuxolimab in advanced cancers. Study context: A history of anti-PD-1, anti-PD-L1 or anti-CTLA-4 therapy was acceptable, and 40% had some. General observations from the study: Relative to CD4+ cells, CD8+ T cells on average had more expanded clones.

Prior autoimmune disease or systemic immunosuppression barred patients. About this clone itself: Antigen specificity is unknown.

The method was immunoSEQ multiplex PCR; TCRdb's version includes in-frame clones alone and lacks a portion of them. The sample records 40,000 to 55,000 clones, 88% being singletons. The CDR3 is 13 amino acids. Germline CDR1 reads MDHEN; CDR2 reads SYDVKM. The clonotype originates from an adult with an advanced solid tumor such as melanoma, head and neck, liver or kidney cancer. V and J are TRBV28 and TRBJ2-5; 8 nucleotides match TRBD2. The DNA end favors TRBJ2-7, so the J call may be wrong. Specimen: CD4+ or CD8+ T cells sorted from blood, collected in a trial of the OX40 agonist ivuxolimab. The CDR3 spells CASSLTSAYEQYF. The CDR3 coding sequence is TGTGCCAGCAGCCTGACTAGCGCGTACGAGCAGTACTTC.